These 10 T cell receptor beta chains were all obtained from the same sample, sequenced in a study of tumor-infiltrating lymphocytes in primary liver carcinoma. A primer in the constant region served to generate TCR beta cDNA from 500 ng of total RNA. Construction of TCR beta libraries relied on three successive nested multiplex PCR rounds employing slightly modified ARM-PCR. The two initial PCR rounds, 9 to 11 cycles each, used TRBV1-TRBV30 forward and C-beta reverse primers. One entry per CDR3 protein results from TCRdb running MiXCR on the multiplex PCR reads. The repertoire consists of just over 300,000 distinct CDR3 sequences, with 50% to 60% occurring once and the leading ten covering 17%. The authors took blood RNA from unsorted whole blood and also extracted germline DNA. Sequences were obtained from peripheral blood. The origin of the receptors is a woman in her 30s with primary liver carcinoma and hepatitis B virus infection.

On this clonotype itself: Since a much larger clone is just one base distant, this may be a read error. V gene TRBV10-2 combines with J gene TRBJ2-1; 10 nucleotides line up with TRBD2. Germline values: CDR1 WSHSY, CDR2 SAAADI. The CDR3 is 13 amino acids. CDR3 bases: TGCGCCAGCAGTTTCACTAGCGGGAATGAGCGGTTCTTC. This sequence encodes CASSFTSGNERFF.

As for this clonotype: This sequence may be a read error, since a much larger clone differs from it by one base. V is TRBV6-2 or TRBV6-3 and J is TRBJ2-2; weak D call: TRBD1 (5 bases). CDR1 and CDR2 from the germline V gene are MNHEY and SVGEGT. The CDR3 totals 13 residues. The CDR3 DNA reads as TGTGCCATAGGACAATTACACACCAGGGAGCTGTTTTTT. It codes for CAIGQLHTRELFF.

Details on this clonotype: Mismatch with germline at one junction end may stem from a read error. This sequence joins TRBV12-3 or TRBV12-4 and TRBJ2-1; 10 bases line up with TRBD2. The CDR3 is 15 residues long. In DNA form, the CDR3 reads TGTCCCAGCAGCCTGTCCGGGACTAGCGCACTTGGGCAGTTCTTC. Protein product: CPSSLSGTSALGQFF.

The chain joins TRBV5-1 to TRBJ1-1, with 7 bases lining up with TRBD1. CDR1 and CDR2 (germline): SGHRS, YFSETQ. The CDR3 has 15 amino acids. The V gene end was trimmed by 4 bases and the J gene end by 0 bases; junction bases not matched to a gene: 6. DNA of the CDR3: TGCGCCAGCAGCCCCGAGGGGGCCATGAACACTGAAGCTTTCTTT. This gives the protein CASSPEGAMNTEAFF.

In the case of this clonotype: An end of the junction does not agree with germline; a read error may underlie this. The gene calls are TRBV7-9 and TRBJ2-2, with D possibly being TRBD2 (5 bases). The CDR3 is 15 amino acids. Looked up from germline, CDR1 is SEHNR and CDR2 is FQNEAQ (reference sequence). The CDR3 DNA follows: TGTGCCAGCAGCTTATCCAACGGAAACACCGGGGAGCTGTTATTT. This codes for CASSLSNGNTGELLF. The full variable domain, with the rest looked up from reference TRBV7-9 and TRBJ2-2, is DTGVSQNPRHKITKRGQNVTFRCDPISEHNRLYWYRQTLGQGPEFLTYFQNEAQLEKSRLLSDRFSAERPKGSFSTLEIQRTEQGDSAMYLCASSLSNGNTGELLFGEGSRLTVL.

The V call is TRBV24-1, the J call TRBJ2-2, with D possibly being TRBD1 (6 bases). Trimming cost V 0 bases and J 3 bases, with 10 bases left between them. Germline lookup yields CDR1 KGHDR and CDR2 SFDVKD. The CDR3 has 16 residues. The CDR3 region is CATSDLGRGDTGELFF. As DNA, the CDR3 is TGTGCCACCAGTGATTTGGGCAGGGGCGACACCGGGGAGCTGTTTTTT.

This clonotype was seen ten or more times. V and J are TRBV11-3 and TRBJ1-6; perhaps TRBD1 as D (5 bases). The CDR3 has 13 residues. CDR1 and CDR2 (germline): SGHNT, YENEEA. Trimming took off 8 bases at V and 8 bases at J, with 13 bases between the two ends. This CDR3 reads CASSGAPDSPLHF. Written as DNA, the CDR3 is TGTGCCAGCTCCGGGGCGCCGGATTCACCCCTCCACTTT.

This sequence joins TRBV10-3 and TRBJ2-7, with TRBD2 matching over 14 bases. J lost 6 bases, V lost 4 bases, and 5 bases had no gene match. The CDR3 is 15 residues long. Germline-derived CDR1 and CDR2 are ENHRY and SYGVKD. In DNA form, the CDR3 reads TGTGCCATCAGTGTAGGACTAGCGGGAGGTGGCGAGCAGTACTTC. As protein: CAISVGLAGGGEQYF.

The chain combines TRBV12-3 or TRBV12-4 with TRBJ2-3, with TRBD2 matching 9 bases. V dropped 5 bases and J dropped 11; count of bases not matched to a gene: 14. This CDR3 spans 15 amino acids. CDR3 protein: CASSALAGRRGWQYF. As DNA, the CDR3 is TGTGCCAGCAGTGCGCTAGCGGGAAGGAGGGGATGGCAGTATTTT.

This clonotype was seen more than once but under ten times. This chain connects TRBV6-1 to TRBJ1-5, with 7 bases matching TRBD1. This CDR3 is built from 14 residues. Trimming took 7 bases from V and 2 from J; bases not matched to a gene: 5. CDR1 and CDR2 from the germline V gene are MNHNS and SASEGT. The DNA of the CDR3 is TGTGCCAGCATATCTACAGGGGGCAATCAGCCCCAGCATTTT. This codes for CASISTGGNQPQHF.